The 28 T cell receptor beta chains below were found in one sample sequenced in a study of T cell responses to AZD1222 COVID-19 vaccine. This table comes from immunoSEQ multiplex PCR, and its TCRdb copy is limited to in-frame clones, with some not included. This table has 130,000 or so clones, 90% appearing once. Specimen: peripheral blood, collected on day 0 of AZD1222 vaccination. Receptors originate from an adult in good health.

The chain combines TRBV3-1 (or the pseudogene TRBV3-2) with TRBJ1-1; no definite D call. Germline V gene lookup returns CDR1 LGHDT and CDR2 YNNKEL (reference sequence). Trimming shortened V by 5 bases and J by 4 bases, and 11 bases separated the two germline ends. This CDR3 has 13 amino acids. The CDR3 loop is CASSTPGVTEAFF. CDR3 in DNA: TGTGCCAGCAGCACACCGGGCGTCACTGAAGCTTTCTTT.

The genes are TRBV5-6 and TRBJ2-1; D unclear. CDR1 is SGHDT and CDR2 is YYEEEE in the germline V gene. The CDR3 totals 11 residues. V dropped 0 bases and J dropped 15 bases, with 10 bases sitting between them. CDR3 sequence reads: CASSLGPSVFF. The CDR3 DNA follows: TGTGCCAGCAGCTTGGGACCGTCAGTGTTCTTC.

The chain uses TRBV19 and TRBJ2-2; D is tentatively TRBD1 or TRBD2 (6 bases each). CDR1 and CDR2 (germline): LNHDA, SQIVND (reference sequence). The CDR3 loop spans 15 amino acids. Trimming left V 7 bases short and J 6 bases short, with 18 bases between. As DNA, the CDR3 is TGTGCCAGTAAGAATAGGGGGGTGCGATCCGGGGAGCTGTTTTTT. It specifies CASKNRGVRSGELFF.

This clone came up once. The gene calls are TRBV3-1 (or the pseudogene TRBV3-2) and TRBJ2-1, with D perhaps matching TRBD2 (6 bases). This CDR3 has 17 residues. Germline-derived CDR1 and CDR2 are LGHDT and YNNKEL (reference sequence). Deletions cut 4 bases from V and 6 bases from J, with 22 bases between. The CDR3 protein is CASSRSPGEAFVNEQFF. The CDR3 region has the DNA TGTGCCAGCAGCCGTTCCCCCGGGGAGGCTTTTGTCAATGAGCAGTTCTTC.

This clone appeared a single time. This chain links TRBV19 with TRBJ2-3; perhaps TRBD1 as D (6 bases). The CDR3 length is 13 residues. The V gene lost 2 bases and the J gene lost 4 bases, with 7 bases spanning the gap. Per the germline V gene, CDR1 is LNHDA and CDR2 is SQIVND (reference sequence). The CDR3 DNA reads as TGTGCCAGTAGTATACAGGGGTCAGATACGCAGTATTTT. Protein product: CASSIQGSDTQYF.

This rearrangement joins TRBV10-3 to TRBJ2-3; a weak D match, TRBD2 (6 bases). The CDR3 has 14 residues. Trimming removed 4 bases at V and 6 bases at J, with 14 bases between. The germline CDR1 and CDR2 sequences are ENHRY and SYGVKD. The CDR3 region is CAISGAVGGDTQYF. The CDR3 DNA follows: TGTGCCATCAGTGGGGCAGTCGGGGGTGATACGCAGTATTTT.

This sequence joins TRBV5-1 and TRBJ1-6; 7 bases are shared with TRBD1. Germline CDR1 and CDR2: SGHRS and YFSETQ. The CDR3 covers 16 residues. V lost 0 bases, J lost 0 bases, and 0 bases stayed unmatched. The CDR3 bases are TGCGCCAGCAGCTTGGCAGGGGGCTCCTATAATTCACCCCTCCACTTT. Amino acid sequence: CASSLAGGSYNSPLHF.

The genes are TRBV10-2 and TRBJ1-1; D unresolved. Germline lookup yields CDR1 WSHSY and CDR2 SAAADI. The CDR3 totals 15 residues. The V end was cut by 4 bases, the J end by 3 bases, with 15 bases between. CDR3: CASSGATASHTEAFF. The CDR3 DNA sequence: TGCGCCAGCAGTGGGGCCACGGCCAGCCACACTGAAGCTTTCTTT.

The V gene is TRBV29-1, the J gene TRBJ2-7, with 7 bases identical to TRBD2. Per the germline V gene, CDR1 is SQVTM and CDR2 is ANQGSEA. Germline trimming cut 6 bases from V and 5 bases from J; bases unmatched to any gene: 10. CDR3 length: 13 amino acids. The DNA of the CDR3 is TGCAGCGTCGGTGGGGGGGGTATCGACGAGCAGTACTTC. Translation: CSVGGGGIDEQYF.

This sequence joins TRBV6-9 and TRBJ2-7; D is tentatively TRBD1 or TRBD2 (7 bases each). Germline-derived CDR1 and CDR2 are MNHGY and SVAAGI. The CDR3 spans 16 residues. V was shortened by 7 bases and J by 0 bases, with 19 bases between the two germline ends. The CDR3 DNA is TGTGCCAGCACCCCGGGGGGACAGACAGCCTCCTACGAGCAGTACTTC. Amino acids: CASTPGGQTASYEQYF.

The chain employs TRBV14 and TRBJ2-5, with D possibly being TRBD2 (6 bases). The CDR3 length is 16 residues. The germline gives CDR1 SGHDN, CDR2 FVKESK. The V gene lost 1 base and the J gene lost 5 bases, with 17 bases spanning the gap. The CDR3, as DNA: TGTGCCAGCAGCCAAGTTCCCTCGGGGGTCCGGGAGACCCAGTACTTC. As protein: CASSQVPSGVRETQYF.

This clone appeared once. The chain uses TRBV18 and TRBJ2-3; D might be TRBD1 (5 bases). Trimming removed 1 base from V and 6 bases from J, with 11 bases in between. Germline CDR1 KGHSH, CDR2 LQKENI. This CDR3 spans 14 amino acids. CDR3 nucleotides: TGTGCCAGCTCACCACTCAAGGGGCTGGATACGCAGTATTTT. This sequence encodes CASSPLKGLDTQYF. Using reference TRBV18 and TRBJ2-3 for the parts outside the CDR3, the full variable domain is NAGVMQNPRHLVRRRGQEARLRCSPMKGHSHVYWYRQLPEEGLKFMVYLQKENIIDESGMPKERFSAEFPKEGPSILRIQQVVRGDSAAYFCASSPLKGLDTQYFGPGTRLTVL.

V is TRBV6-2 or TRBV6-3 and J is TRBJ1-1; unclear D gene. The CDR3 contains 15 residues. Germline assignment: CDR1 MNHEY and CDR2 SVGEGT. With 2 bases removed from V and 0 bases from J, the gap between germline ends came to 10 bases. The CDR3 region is CASSYGRELNTEAFF. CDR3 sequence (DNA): TGTGCCAGCAGTTACGGGAGAGAACTGAACACTGAAGCTTTCTTT.

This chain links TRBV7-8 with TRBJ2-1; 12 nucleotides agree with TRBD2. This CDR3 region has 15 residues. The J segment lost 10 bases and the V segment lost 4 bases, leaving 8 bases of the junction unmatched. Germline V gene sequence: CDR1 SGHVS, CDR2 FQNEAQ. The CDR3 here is CASSSGGLAGREQFF. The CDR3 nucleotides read TGTGCCAGCAGCTCTGGGGGACTAGCGGGCAGAGAGCAGTTCTTC.

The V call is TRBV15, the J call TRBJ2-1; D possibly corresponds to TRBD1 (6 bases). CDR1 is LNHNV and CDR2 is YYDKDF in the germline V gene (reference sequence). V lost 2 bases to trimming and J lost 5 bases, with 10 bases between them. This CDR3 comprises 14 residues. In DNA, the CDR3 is TGTGCCACCAGCAGACAGGGGAACGACAATGAGCAGTTCTTC. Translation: CATSRQGNDNEQFF.

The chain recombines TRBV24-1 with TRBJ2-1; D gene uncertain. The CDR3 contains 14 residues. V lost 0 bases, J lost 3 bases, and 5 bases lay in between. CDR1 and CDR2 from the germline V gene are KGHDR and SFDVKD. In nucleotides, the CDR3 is TGTGCCACCAGTGATTTGTCTGTCTACAATGAGCAGTTCTTC. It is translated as CATSDLSVYNEQFF.

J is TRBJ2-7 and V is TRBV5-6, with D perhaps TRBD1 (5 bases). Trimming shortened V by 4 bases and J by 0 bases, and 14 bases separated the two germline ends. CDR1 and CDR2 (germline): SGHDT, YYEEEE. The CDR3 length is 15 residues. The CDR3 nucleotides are TGTGCCAGCAGCCCAACAGGATCCCCCTCCTACGAGCAGTACTTC. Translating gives CASSPTGSPSYEQYF.

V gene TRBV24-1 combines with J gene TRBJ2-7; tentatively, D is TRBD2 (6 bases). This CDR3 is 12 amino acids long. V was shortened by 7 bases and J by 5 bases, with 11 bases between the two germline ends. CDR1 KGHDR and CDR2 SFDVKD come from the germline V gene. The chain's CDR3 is CATRSRLDEQYF. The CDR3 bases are TGTGCCACCAGATCACGACTAGACGAGCAGTACTTC.

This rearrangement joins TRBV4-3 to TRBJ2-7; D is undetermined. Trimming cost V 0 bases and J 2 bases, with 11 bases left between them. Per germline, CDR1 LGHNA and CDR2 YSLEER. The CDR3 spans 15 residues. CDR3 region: CASSQENTPAYEQYF. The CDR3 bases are TGCGCCAGCAGCCAAGAGAACACGCCCGCCTACGAGCAGTACTTC.

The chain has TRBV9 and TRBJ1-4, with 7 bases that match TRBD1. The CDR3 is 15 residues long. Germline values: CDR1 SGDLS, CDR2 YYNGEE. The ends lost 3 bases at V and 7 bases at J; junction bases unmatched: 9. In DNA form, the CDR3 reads TGTGCCAGCAGCGCCTTTGGACAGGACAGTGAAAAACTGTTTTTT. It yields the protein CASSAFGQDSEKLFF.

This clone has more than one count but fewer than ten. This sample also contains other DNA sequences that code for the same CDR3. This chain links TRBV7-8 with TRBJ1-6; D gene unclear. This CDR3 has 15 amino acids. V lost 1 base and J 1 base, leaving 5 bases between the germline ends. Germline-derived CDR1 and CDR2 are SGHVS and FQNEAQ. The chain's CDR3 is CASSLVGSYNSPLHF. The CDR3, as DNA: TGTGCCAGCAGCTTAGTGGGGTCCTATAATTCACCCCTCCACTTT. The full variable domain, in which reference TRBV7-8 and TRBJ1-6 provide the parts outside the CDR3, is GAGVSQSPRYKVAKRGQDVALRCDPISGHVSLFWYQQALGQGPEFLTYFQNEAQLDKSGLPSDRFFAERPEGSVSTLKIQRTQQEDSAVYLCASSLVGSYNSPLHFGNGTRLTVT.

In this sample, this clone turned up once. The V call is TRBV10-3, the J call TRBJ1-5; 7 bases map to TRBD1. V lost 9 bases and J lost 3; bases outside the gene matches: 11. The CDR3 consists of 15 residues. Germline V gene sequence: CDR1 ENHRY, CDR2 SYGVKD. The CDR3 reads CAIRDSESPNQPQHF. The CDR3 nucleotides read TGTGCCATTCGGGACAGCGAGAGCCCCAATCAGCCCCAGCATTTT.

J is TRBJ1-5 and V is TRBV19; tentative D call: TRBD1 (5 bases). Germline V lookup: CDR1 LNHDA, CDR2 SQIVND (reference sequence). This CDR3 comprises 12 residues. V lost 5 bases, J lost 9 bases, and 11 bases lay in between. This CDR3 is CASSEGPRPQHF. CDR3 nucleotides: TGTGCCAGTAGTGAGGGGCCCAGGCCCCAGCATTTT.

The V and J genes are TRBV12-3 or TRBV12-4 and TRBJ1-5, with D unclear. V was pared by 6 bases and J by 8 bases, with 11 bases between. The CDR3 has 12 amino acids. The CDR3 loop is CASSPSTEPQHF. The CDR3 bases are TGTGCCAGCAGCCCTTCGACTGAGCCCCAGCATTTT.

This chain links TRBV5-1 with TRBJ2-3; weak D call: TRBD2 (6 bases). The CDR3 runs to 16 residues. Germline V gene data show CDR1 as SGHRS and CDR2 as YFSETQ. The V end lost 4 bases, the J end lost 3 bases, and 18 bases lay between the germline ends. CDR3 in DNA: TGCGCCAGCAGCGCCACCGGGACTCCGGGGACAGATACGCAGTATTTT. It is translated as CASSATGTPGTDTQYF. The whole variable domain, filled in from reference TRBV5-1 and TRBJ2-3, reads KAGVTQTPRYLIKTRGQQVTLSCSPISGHRSVSWYQQTPGQGLQFLFEYFSETQRNKGNFPGRFSGRQFSNSRSEMNVSTLELGDSALYLCASSATGTPGTDTQYFGPGTRLTVL.

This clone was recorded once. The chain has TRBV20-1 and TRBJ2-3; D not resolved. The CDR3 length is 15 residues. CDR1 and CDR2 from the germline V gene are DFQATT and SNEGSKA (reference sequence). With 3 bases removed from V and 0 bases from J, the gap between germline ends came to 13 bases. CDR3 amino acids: CSASIGPSSTDTQYF. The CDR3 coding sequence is TGCAGTGCTAGTATCGGACCCTCTAGCACAGATACGCAGTATTTT.

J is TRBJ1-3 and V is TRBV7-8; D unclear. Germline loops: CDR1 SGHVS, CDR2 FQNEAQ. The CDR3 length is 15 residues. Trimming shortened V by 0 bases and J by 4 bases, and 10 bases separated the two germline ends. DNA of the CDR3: TGTGCCAGCAGCTTAGCAGGAGCAGCAGGAAACACCATATATTTT. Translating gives CASSLAGAAGNTIYF.

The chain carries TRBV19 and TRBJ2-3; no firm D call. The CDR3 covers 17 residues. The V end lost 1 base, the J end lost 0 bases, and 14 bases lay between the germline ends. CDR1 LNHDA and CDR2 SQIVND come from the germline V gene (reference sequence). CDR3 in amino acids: CASSIVASATSTDTQYF. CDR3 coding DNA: TGTGCCAGTAGTATAGTGGCCAGTGCAACTAGCACAGATACGCAGTATTTT.